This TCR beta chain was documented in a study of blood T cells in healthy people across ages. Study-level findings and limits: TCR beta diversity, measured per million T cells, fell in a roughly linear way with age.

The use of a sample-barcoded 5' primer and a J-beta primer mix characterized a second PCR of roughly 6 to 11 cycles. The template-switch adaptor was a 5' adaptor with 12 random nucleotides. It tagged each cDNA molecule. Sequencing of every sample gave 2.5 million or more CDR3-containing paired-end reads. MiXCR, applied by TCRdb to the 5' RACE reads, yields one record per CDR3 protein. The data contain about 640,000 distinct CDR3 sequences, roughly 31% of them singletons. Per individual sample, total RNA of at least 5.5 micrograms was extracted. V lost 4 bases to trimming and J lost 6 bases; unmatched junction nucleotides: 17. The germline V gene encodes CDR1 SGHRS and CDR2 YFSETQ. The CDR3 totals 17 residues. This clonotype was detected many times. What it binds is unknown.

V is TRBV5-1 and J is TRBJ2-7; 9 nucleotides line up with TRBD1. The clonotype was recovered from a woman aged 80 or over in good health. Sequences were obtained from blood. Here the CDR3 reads CASSQDHWGQGRGEQYF. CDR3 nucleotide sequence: TGCGCCAGCAGCCAAGACCATTGGGGACAGGGTCGAGGCGAGCAGTACTTC.